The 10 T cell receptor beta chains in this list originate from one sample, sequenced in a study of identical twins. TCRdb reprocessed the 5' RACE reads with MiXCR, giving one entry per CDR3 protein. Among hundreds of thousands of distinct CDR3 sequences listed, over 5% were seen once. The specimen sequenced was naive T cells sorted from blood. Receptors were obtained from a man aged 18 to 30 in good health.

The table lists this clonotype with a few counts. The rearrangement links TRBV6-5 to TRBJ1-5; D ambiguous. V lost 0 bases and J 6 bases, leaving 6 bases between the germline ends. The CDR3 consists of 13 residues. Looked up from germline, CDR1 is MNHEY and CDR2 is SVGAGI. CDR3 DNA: TGTGCCAGCAGTTACTCGGTCAGTCAGCCCCAGCATTTT. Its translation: CASSYSVSQPQHF.

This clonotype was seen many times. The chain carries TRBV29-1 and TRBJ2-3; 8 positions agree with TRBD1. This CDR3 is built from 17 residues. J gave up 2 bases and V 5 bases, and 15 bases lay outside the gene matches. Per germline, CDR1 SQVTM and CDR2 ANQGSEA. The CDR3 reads CSVRAFNRGMTTDTQYF. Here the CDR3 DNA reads TGCAGCGTTCGGGCTTTTAACAGGGGGATGACCACAGATACGCAGTATTTT.

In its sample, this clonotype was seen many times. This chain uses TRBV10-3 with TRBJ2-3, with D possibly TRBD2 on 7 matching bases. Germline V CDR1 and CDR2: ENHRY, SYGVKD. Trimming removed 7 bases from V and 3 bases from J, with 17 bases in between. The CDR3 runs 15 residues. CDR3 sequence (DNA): TGTGCCATCAAGGTCTTGGGGGGGGCGACAGATACGCAGTATTTT. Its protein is CAIKVLGGATDTQYF.

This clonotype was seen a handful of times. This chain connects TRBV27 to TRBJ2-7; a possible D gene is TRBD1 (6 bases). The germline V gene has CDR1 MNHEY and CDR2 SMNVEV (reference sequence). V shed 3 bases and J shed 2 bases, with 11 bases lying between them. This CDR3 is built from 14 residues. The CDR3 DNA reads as TGTGCCAGCAGTTTTCAGGGGAGCCCCTACGAGCAGTACGTC. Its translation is CASSFQGSPYEQYV.

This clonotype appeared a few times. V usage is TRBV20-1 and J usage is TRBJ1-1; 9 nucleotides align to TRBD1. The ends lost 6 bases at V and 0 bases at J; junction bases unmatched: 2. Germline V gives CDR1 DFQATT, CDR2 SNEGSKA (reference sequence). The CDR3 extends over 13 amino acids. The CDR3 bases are TGCAGTGCACAGGGGGCGGTGAACACTGAAGCTTTCTTT. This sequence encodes CSAQGAVNTEAFF.

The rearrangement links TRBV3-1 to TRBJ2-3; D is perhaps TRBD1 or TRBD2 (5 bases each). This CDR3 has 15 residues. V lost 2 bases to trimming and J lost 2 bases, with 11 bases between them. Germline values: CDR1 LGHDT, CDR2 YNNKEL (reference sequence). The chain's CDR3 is CASSQRPGPTDTQYF. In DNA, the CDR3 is TGTGCCAGCAGCCAAAGACCGGGGCCCACAGATACGCAGTATTTT.

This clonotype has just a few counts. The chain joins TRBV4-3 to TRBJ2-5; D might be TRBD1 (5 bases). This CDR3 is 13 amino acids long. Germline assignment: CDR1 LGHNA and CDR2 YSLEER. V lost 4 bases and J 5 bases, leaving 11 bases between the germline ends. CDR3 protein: CASSPVKGETQYF. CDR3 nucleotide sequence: TGCGCCAGCAGCCCAGTAAAGGGGGAGACCCAGTACTTC.

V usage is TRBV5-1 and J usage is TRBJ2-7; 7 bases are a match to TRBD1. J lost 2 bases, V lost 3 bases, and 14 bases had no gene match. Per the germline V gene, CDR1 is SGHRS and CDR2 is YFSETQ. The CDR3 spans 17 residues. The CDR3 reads CASSWNPGTEHTYEQYV. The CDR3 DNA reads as TGCGCCAGCAGCTGGAACCCCGGGACAGAACATACCTACGAGCAGTACGTC.

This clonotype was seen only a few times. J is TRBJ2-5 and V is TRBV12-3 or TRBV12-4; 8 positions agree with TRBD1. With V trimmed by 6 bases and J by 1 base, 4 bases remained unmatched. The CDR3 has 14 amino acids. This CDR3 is CASSRQGIQETQYF. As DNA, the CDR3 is TGTGCCAGCAGCCGACAGGGGATCCAAGAGACCCAGTACTTC.

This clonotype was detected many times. The CDR3 here is CSVVSRDGYTF. The CDR3 DNA sequence: TGCAGCGTAGTCTCCAGGGATGGCTACACCTTC. The V call is TRBV29-1, the J call TRBJ1-2, with D possibly TRBD1 on 5 matching bases. Trimming took off 6 bases at V and 6 bases at J, with 11 bases between the two ends. CDR3 length equals 11 residues. The germline gives CDR1 SQVTM, CDR2 ANQGSEA.